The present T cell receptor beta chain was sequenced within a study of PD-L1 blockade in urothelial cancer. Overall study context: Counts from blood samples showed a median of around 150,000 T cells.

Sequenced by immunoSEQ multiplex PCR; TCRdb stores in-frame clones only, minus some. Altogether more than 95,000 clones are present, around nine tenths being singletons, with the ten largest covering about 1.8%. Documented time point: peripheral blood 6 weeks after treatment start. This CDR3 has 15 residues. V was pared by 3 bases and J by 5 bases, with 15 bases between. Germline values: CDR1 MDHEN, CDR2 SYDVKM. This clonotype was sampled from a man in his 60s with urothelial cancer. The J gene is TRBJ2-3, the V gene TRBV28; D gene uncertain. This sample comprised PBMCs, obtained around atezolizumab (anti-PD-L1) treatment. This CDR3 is CASSFTASNEDTQYF. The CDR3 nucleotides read TGTGCCAGCAGTTTTACGGCTAGTAACGAAGATACGCAGTATTTT.